The sequence of this T cell receptor (beta chain) was determined in a study of blood T cell repertoires in COVID-19. Sequencing used immunoSEQ multiplex PCR; TCRdb keeps in-frame clones, though not all of them. This table has roughly 250,000 clones, about 87% appearing once. The CDR3 is made up of 15 amino acids. The V segment lost 2 bases and the J segment 8 bases; nucleotides outside the gene matches: 7. Germline V gene sequence: CDR1 WSHSY, CDR2 SAAADI. This rearrangement joins TRBV10-2 to TRBJ1-4, with 8 bases that match TRBD1. The sample was PBMCs or T cells enriched from blood (not recorded which). This TCR came from a woman aged 25 to 39 with acute COVID-19. CDR3 region: CASSEPGQAREKLFF. The CDR3 DNA sequence: TGCGCCAGCAGTGAGCCGGGACAGGCGCGGGAAAAACTGTTTTTT.